Listed below are T cell receptor beta chains from one sample, sequenced in a study of cytomegalovirus exposure and HLA in healthy donors. Method: immunoSEQ multiplex PCR; TCRdb's copy keeps in-frame clones and lacks some. The sample yields around 78,000 clones, 60% to 85% seen once. The source material was PBMCs. The receptors were gathered from a male donor in good health and CMV-seronegative. The CDR3 runs from the conserved cysteine through the conserved F or W. Each record gives: CDR3 protein, CDR3 DNA, D gene, J gene, clone size, V gene. D genes are given only for firm matches. Clone size is not always given. Where it is, it says once, few, many or a class for expanded clones.

CDR3aa: CASSPLDRENEQYF; CDR3nt: TGTGCCAGTAGTCCTTTGGACAGGGAGAACGAGCAGTACTTC; d_gene: TRBD1; j_gene: TRBJ2-7; abundance: -; v_gene: TRBV19
CDR3aa: CASSVGAQWGDSPLHF; CDR3nt: TGTGCCAGCAGCGTAGGGGCCCAGTGGGGAGATTCACCCCTCCACTTT; d_gene: -; j_gene: TRBJ1-6; abundance: -; v_gene: TRBV9
CDR3aa: CASSSGTHQPQHF; CDR3nt: TGTGCCAGCAGCTCAGGGACTCATCAGCCCCAGCATTTT; d_gene: -; j_gene: TRBJ1-5; abundance: -; v_gene: TRBV13
CDR3aa: CASSPFRDTGEAFF; CDR3nt: TGCGCCAGCAGCCCATTCCGGGACACCGGTGAAGCTTTCTTT; d_gene: -; j_gene: TRBJ1-1; abundance: few; v_gene: TRBV5-1
CDR3aa: CASSQKGEGWTEAFF; CDR3nt: TGTGCCAGCAGCCAAAAGGGGGAGGGGTGGACTGAAGCTTTCTTT; d_gene: -; j_gene: TRBJ1-1; abundance: -; v_gene: TRBV7-2
CDR3aa: CASSRGGGTGSGANVLTF; CDR3nt: TGTGCCAGCAGCCGGGGAGGTGGGACAGGGTCTGGGGCCAACGTCCTGACTTTC; d_gene: TRBD1; j_gene: TRBJ2-6; abundance: -; v_gene: TRBV5-4
CDR3aa: CASSLGSGIDGYTF; CDR3nt: TGTGCCAGCAGTTTAGGGTCGGGGATCGATGGCTACACCTTC; d_gene: -; j_gene: TRBJ1-2; abundance: -; v_gene: TRBV28
CDR3aa: CAWSGMTGDQPQHF; CDR3nt: TGTGCCTGGAGTGGGATGACAGGGGATCAGCCCCAGCATTTT; d_gene: TRBD1; j_gene: TRBJ1-5; abundance: -; v_gene: TRBV30
CDR3aa: CASSPQRGSSYNEQFF; CDR3nt: TGTGCCAGCAGTCCCCAGAGGGGGAGCTCCTACAATGAGCAGTTCTTC; d_gene: -; j_gene: TRBJ2-1; abundance: -; v_gene: TRBV27
CDR3aa: CASRSTAGPPSPYNEQFF; CDR3nt: TGTGCCAGCCGTTCAACAGCGGGACCCCCTTCTCCCTACAATGAGCAGTTCTTC; d_gene: TRBD2; j_gene: TRBJ2-1; abundance: -; v_gene: TRBV28
CDR3aa: CASSLYPSGTGELFF; CDR3nt: TGTGCCAGCAGTTTATACCCTAGCGGGACCGGGGAGCTGTTTTTT; d_gene: TRBD2; j_gene: TRBJ2-2; abundance: -; v_gene: TRBV27
CDR3aa: CASSYGRGGASTNEKLFF; CDR3nt: TGTGCCAGCAGCTATGGTCGGGGGGGGGCTTCAACTAATGAAAAACTGTTTTTT; d_gene: -; j_gene: TRBJ1-4; abundance: -; v_gene: TRBV7-8
CDR3aa: CATSRPSSGTVSYEQYF; CDR3nt: TGTGCCACCAGCAGACCTTCCTCCGGGACAGTATCCTACGAGCAGTACTTC; d_gene: TRBD1; j_gene: TRBJ2-7; abundance: -; v_gene: TRBV15
CDR3aa: CATLPGFGNSPLHF; CDR3nt: TGTGCCACTCTCCCGGGTTTCGGTAATTCACCCCTCCACTTT; d_gene: -; j_gene: TRBJ1-6; abundance: -; v_gene: TRBV27
CDR3aa: CASSLWDRVYGYTF; CDR3nt: TGTGCCAGCAGTTTGTGGGACAGGGTCTATGGCTACACCTTC; d_gene: TRBD1; j_gene: TRBJ1-2; abundance: -; v_gene: TRBV28
CDR3aa: CASRTSGQGAMEQYF; CDR3nt: TGTGCCAGCAGGACGTCGGGACAGGGGGCGATGGAGCAGTACTTC; d_gene: TRBD1; j_gene: TRBJ2-7; abundance: -; v_gene: TRBV6-1
CDR3aa: CASSFRGTEAFF; CDR3nt: TGTGCCAGCAGCTTTCGGGGGACTGAAGCTTTCTTT; d_gene: -; j_gene: TRBJ1-1; abundance: -; v_gene: TRBV5-5
CDR3aa: CSVGDRDRGDGYTF; CDR3nt: TGCAGCGTTGGGGACCGGGACAGGGGGGATGGCTACACCTTC; d_gene: TRBD1; j_gene: TRBJ1-2; abundance: -; v_gene: TRBV29-1
CDR3aa: CASSEALRGGTQHF; CDR3nt: TGTGCCAGCAGTGAAGCGCTTCGGGGGGGTACCCAGCATTTT; d_gene: -; j_gene: TRBJ1-5; abundance: -; v_gene: TRBV2
CDR3aa: CASSKTGFSTDTQYF; CDR3nt: TGTGCCAGCAGTAAAACAGGGTTTAGCACAGATACGCAGTATTTT; d_gene: -; j_gene: TRBJ2-3; abundance: -; v_gene: TRBV2
CDR3aa: CASSTRSLAEGTDTQYF; CDR3nt: TGTGCCAGTAGTACCCGGTCACTAGCGGAGGGGACAGATACGCAGTATTTT; d_gene: TRBD2; j_gene: TRBJ2-3; abundance: once; v_gene: TRBV19
CDR3aa: CASSRTRQGSGNTIYF; CDR3nt: TGTGCCAGCAGCCGAACCCGACAGGGCTCTGGAAACACCATATATTTT; d_gene: TRBD1; j_gene: TRBJ1-3; abundance: -; v_gene: TRBV27